The clone carrying this T cell receptor beta chain is a singleton in its sample. This CDR3 is built from 13 residues. The method was immunoSEQ multiplex PCR; TCRdb's version includes in-frame clones alone and lacks a portion of them. The table records 250,000 or so clones, about 86% of them present only once. Cohorts were determined from participant-reported clinical history. This sample was taken from a study of blood T cell repertoires in COVID-19. Study information: Acute and convalescent COVID-19 specimens originated in the United States, Italy and Spain.

The V call is TRBV21-1, the J call TRBJ1-4; TRBD1 reflects the table's D call only, with no check against the DNA. TRBV21-1 is reported as a pseudogene. The receptor was derived from a man aged 50-59 years who had recovered from COVID-19. The sequencing sample was made of PBMCs or T cells enriched from blood (not recorded which). The CDR3 DNA is TGTGCCAGCAGAAAGGGGAAGGGTGAAAAACTGTTTTTT. It translates to CASRKGKGEKLFF.